These 20 T cell receptor beta chains came from one sample sequenced in a study of molecular identifiers for immune sequencing clone quantification. From the PCR reads, TCRdb called clonotypes with MiXCR, one entry per CDR3 protein. The repertoire holds 45,000 to 55,000 distinct CDR3 sequences, roughly a third seen once, with less than 5% in the top ten. Sequencing was carried out using naive CD8+ T cells from blood, with Jurkat cell RNA spiked in. The subset denotes: FACS-sorted CD8+CD4-CCR7+CD45RA+ naive T cells. All receptors derive from a human donor in good health. Some libraries in this study had Jurkat cell RNA spiked in.

The chain has TRBV4-3 and TRBJ2-7; 8 bases align to TRBD2. Trimming removed 1 base from V and 0 bases from J; junction bases left unmatched: 5. CDR1 is LGHNA, CDR2 YSLEER, per germline. The CDR3 is made up of 16 amino acids. CDR3 loop: CASSQVGLVSSYEQYF. CDR3 DNA: TGCGCCAGCAGCCAAGTGGGACTAGTCTCCTCCTACGAGCAGTACTTC.

On this clonotype: A clone one base away is much larger, so this may be a read error. The V gene is TRBV5-1, the J gene TRBJ1-1, with a possible D match to TRBD1 (5 bases). Germline V gives CDR1 SGHRS, CDR2 YFSETQ. The CDR3 runs 14 residues. CDR3 sequence: CAGSLGGSNTEAFF. CDR3 sequence (DNA): TGCGCCGGCAGCTTGGGGGGAAGCAACACTGAAGCTTTCTTT.

This clonotype has a count of ten or more. V is TRBV20-1 and J is TRBJ2-7; perhaps TRBD1 as D (5 bases). With 3 bases removed from V and 6 bases from J, the gap between germline ends came to 9 bases. The CDR3 runs to 11 residues. The germline V gene encodes CDR1 DFQATT and CDR2 SNEGSKA (reference sequence). The CDR3 is CSASLGPEQYF. CDR3 nucleotides: TGCAGTGCTAGCTTGGGGCCCGAGCAGTACTTC.

Here the CDR3 DNA reads TGTGCCAGCAGCTTTGAATCGGTCTATCCCTACGAGCAGTACTTC. This translates into CASSFESVYPYEQYF. The rearrangement joins TRBV7-8 to TRBJ2-7; no firm D call. V was shortened by 3 bases and J by 2 bases, with 14 bases between the two germline ends. This CDR3 contains 15 residues. CDR1 is SGHVS and CDR2 is FQNEAQ in the germline V gene.

In its sample, this clonotype was seen once. A read error may account for a junction end that differs from germline. V is TRBV7-9 and J is TRBJ2-6; D may be TRBD1 (5 bases). The V gene's germline CDR1 is SEHNR and CDR2 FQNEAQ (reference sequence). The CDR3 extends over 14 amino acids. The CDR3 sequence is CASSSDSGANVPTF. The CDR3 region has the DNA TGTGCCAGCAGCTCCGACTCTGGGGCCAACGTCCCGACTTTC.

V usage is TRBV7-6 and J usage is TRBJ1-4; D uncertain. The germline V and J ends were trimmed by 5 bases and 6 bases, with 16 bases remaining between them. Germline V CDR1 and CDR2: SGHVS, FNYEAQ. The CDR3 is 15 residues long. CDR3 bases: TGTGCCAGCAGCCAATCTCCGGGAGCGGATGAAAAACTGTTTTTT. Its protein product is CASSQSPGADEKLFF.

This clonotype was counted many times. The junction departs from germline at one end; a sequencing error may be responsible. J is TRBJ1-1 and V is TRBV18, with D possibly being TRBD1 (5 bases). CDR1 and CDR2 (germline): KGHSH, LQKENI. This CDR3 contains 13 residues. CDR3 amino acids: CASSLGSGPEPGF. In DNA form, the CDR3 reads TGTGCCAGCTCCCTGGGTTCGGGACCCGAGCCGGGTTTT.

This clonotype has a handful of counts. This rearrangement joins TRBV6-5 to TRBJ1-4; the D gene is possibly TRBD1 (5 bases). Trimming removed 0 bases from V and 12 bases from J, with 17 bases in between. Germline CDR1 reads MNHEY; CDR2 reads SVGAGI. This CDR3 comprises 15 residues. The CDR3 DNA is TGTGCCAGCAGTTACTCTACAGGATGGGCAAAGGAACTGTTTTTT. As protein: CASSYSTGWAKELFF.

The table lists this clonotype with many counts. V is TRBV27 and J is TRBJ1-5; perhaps TRBD1 as D (6 bases). Germline lookup yields CDR1 MNHEY and CDR2 SMNVEV (reference sequence). The CDR3 is 15 residues long. Trimming removed 3 bases at V and 6 bases at J, with 15 bases between. The CDR3 nucleotides read TGTGCCAGCAGTTTGCCTTTTACAGGGTCTCAGCCCCAGCATTTT. Protein: CASSLPFTGSQPQHF.

This clonotype was observed at least ten times. This chain links TRBV12-3 or TRBV12-4 with TRBJ2-3; D perhaps matches TRBD1 (5 bases). V was pared by 4 bases and J by 4 bases, with 12 bases between. This CDR3 region has 14 residues. The CDR3 here is CASSSAGSADTQYF. CDR3 sequence (DNA): TGTGCCAGCAGTTCGGCAGGGTCGGCAGATACGCAGTATTTT.

The rearrangement uses TRBV27 and TRBJ2-4; tentatively, D is TRBD1 (6 bases). The CDR3 is 14 residues long. V was trimmed by 5 bases and J by 3 bases, leaving 11 bases between them. Germline loops: CDR1 MNHEY, CDR2 SMNVEV (reference sequence). The CDR3 nucleotides are TGTGCCAGCAGTCTCAGGGGAGACAAAAACATTCAGTACTTC. This encodes CASSLRGDKNIQYF.

This chain uses TRBV12-3 or TRBV12-4 with TRBJ1-2; TRBD1 matches at 7 bases. The CDR3 extends over 11 amino acids. The V gene end was trimmed by 10 bases and the J gene end by 6 bases; junction bases not matched to a gene: 5. In nucleotides, the CDR3 is TGTGCCACCCTAGGGACAGATGGCTACACCTTC. Translating gives CATLGTDGYTF.

This clonotype was seen many times. CDR3 residues: CASRKTDTQYF. The CDR3 DNA sequence: TGTGCCAGCAGGAAGACAGATACGCAGTATTTT. The rearrangement links TRBV27 to TRBJ2-3, with unresolved D. Trimming shortened V by 6 bases and J by 3 bases, and 4 bases separated the two germline ends. There are 11 residues in the CDR3. CDR1 MNHEY and CDR2 SMNVEV come from the germline V gene (reference sequence).

As concerns this clonotype: A much larger clone lies a single base off, so this may be a read error. The gene calls are TRBV4-2 and TRBJ1-4; D possibly corresponds to TRBD1 (5 bases). V shed 6 bases and J shed 7 bases, with 21 bases lying between them. Germline V gives CDR1 LGHNA, CDR2 YNFKEQ. This CDR3 is built from 16 residues. In nucleotides, the CDR3 is TGTGCCAGCAGGCAATTTGGTGCAGGGCTTCCTGAAAAACTGTTTTTT. Its protein is CASRQFGAGLPEKLFF.

V and J are TRBV4-3 and TRBJ2-3, with D hard to call. Germline lookup yields CDR1 LGHNA and CDR2 YSLEER. The CDR3 is 15 amino acids. Deletions cut 0 bases from V and 4 bases from J, with 11 bases between. This CDR3 is CASSQEGLGPDTQYF. For the CDR3, the DNA is TGCGCCAGCAGCCAAGAAGGTCTAGGGCCAGATACGCAGTATTTT.

This clonotype has a count of ten or more. The chain links TRBV7-9 to TRBJ2-5, with a possible D match to TRBD2 (6 bases). The V end was cut by 5 bases, the J end by 0 bases, with 10 bases between. Germline V gene lookup returns CDR1 SEHNR and CDR2 FQNEAQ (reference sequence). The CDR3 runs to 14 residues. The chain's CDR3 is CASSPPSDQETQYF. CDR3 nucleotides: TGTGCCAGCAGCCCGCCTAGCGACCAAGAGACCCAGTACTTC.

This clonotype was counted many times. The gene calls are TRBV7-2 and TRBJ2-6, with 7 bases identical to TRBD2. The CDR3 sequence is 18 residues long. Losses at the gene ends were 5 bases for V and 0 bases for J; bases not matched to a gene: 10. CDR1 and CDR2 from the germline V gene are SGHTA and FQGNSA. The CDR3 DNA reads TGTGCCAGCAGCATTCCGGGACTATACCTCTCTGGGGCCAACGTCCTGACTTTC. It translates to CASSIPGLYLSGANVLTF.

This clonotype was recorded at least ten times. This sequence joins TRBV13 and TRBJ2-3, with 9 nucleotides matching TRBD1. This CDR3 contains 15 residues. The germline gives CDR1 PRHDT, CDR2 FYEKMQ (reference sequence). Germline trimming cut 4 bases from V and 1 base from J; bases unmatched to any gene: 3. CDR3 loop: CASSSRTGGTDTQYF. In nucleotides, the CDR3 is TGTGCCAGCAGCTCCCGGACAGGGGGCACAGATACGCAGTATTTT.

About this clonotype itself: A much larger clone lies a single base off, so this may be a read error. V usage is TRBV7-8 and J usage is TRBJ2-3; tentatively, D is TRBD1 (5 bases). Germline V lookup: CDR1 SGHVS, CDR2 FQNEAQ. The CDR3 runs 14 residues. For the CDR3, the DNA is TGTGCCAGCAGCTTAGTTCCAGGGTCAAATACGCTGTATTTT. This encodes CASSLVPGSNTLYF.

This clonotype has a handful of counts. The chain has TRBV13 and TRBJ2-5, with D perhaps matching TRBD1 (5 bases). This CDR3 contains 12 residues. Germline V gene sequence: CDR1 PRHDT, CDR2 FYEKMQ (reference sequence). The germline V and J ends were trimmed by 6 bases and 3 bases, with 8 bases remaining between them. The CDR3 DNA is TGTGCCAGCAGTGGGGCTAAAGAGACCCAGTACTTC. Protein: CASSGAKETQYF.